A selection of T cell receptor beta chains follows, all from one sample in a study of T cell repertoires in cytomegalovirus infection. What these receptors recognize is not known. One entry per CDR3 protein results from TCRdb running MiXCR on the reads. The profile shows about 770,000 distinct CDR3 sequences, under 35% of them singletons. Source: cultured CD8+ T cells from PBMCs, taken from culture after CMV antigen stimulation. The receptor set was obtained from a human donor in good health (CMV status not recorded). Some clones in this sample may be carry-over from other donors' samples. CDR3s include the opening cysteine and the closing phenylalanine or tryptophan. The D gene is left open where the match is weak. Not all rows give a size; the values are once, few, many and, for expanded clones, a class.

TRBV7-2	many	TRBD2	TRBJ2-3	TGTGCCAGCAGCTTAGCGCCTGGACTAGCGGGGACGATCACAGATACGCAGTATTTT	CASSLAPGLAGTITDTQYF
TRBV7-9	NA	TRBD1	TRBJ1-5	TGTGCCAGCAGCTTGGGACAGGGTCTTAGAGACAATCAGCCCCAGCATTTT	CASSLGQGLRDNQPQHF
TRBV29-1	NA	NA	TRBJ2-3	TGCAGCGTTAAAACCCCCCTAGCGAATCGCACAGATACGCAGTATTTT	CSVKTPLANRTDTQYF
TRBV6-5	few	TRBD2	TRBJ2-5	TGTGCCAGCAGTTCCCCGGGGGCGGGGGGCTACCAAGAGACCCAGTACTTC	CASSSPGAGGYQETQYF
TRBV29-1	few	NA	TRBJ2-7	TGCAGCGTTGAAACACCCAGCTCCTACGAGCAGTACTTC	CSVETPSSYEQYF
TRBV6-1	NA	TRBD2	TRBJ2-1	TGTGCCGTGGGCGGGGGGTACAATGAGCAGTTCTTC	CAVGGGYNEQFF
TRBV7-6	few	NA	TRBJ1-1	TGTGCCAGCAGTTATACAGCCGGGCCGGAGAACACTGAAGCTTTCTTT	CASSYTAGPENTEAFF
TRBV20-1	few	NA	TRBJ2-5	TGCAGTGCTAGAACCTTACTTGAGGGGCAAGAGACCCAGTACTTC	CSARTLLEGQETQYF
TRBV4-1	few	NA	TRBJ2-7	TGCGCCAGCAGCCTCCGGGACCTTGACGAGCAGTACTTC	CASSLRDLDEQYF
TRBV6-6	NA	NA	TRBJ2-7	TGTGCCAGCAGTTACTCGGCAGTCGAAGAGCAGTACTTC	CASSYSAVEEQYF
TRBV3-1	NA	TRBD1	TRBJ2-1	TGTGCCAGCAGCCAAGAAGGTACAGGGGCCTTAACAATGGTGCAGTTCTTC	CASSQEGTGALTMVQFF
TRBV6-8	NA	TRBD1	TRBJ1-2	TGTGCCAGCAGTTCACCACGGGCAGGGGGCCATTGGAAAGGCTACACCTTC	CASSSPRAGGHWKGYTF
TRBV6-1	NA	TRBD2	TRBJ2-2	TGTGCCAGCAGCACTAGCGGGGAGACCGGGGAGCTGTTTTTT	CASSTSGETGELFF
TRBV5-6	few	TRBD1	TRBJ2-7	TGTGCCAGCAGCTTCAGGCAAAAGGACAGGGGCTACGAGCAGTACTTC	CASSFRQKDRGYEQYF
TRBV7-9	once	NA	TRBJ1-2	TGTGCCGGCTTAAGGACCTCTGACTATGGCTACACCTTC	CAGLRTSDYGYTF
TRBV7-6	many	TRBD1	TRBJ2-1	TGTGCCAGCAGGCCTGGACAGGGGGCTTCCTACAATGAGCAGTTCTTC	CASRPGQGASYNEQFF
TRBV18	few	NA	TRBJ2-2	TGTGCCAGCTCACCACTTGGCTACAGGGAGAACACCGGGGAGCTGTTTTTT	CASSPLGYRENTGELFF
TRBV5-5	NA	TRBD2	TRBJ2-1	TGTGCCAGCTGCATCTTTTTAGCGGGGGTTCCCTACAATGAGCAGTTCTTC	CASCIFLAGVPYNEQFF
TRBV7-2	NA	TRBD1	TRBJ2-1	TGTGCCAGCAGCTTAGTGACAGGGCCAAATGAGCAGTTCTTC	CASSLVTGPNEQFF
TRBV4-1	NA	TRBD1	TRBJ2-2	TGCGCCAGCACGGACAGGGGAGGTACCGGGGAGCTGTTTTTT	CASTDRGGTGELFF
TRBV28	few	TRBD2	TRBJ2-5	TGTGCCAGCAGTTTCCCTTACGGACTAGCGGGGGGGCCGGTAGAAGAGACCCAGTACTTC	CASSFPYGLAGGPVEETQYF
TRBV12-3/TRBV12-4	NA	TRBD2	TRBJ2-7	TGTGCCAGCAGGAGTAGCGGGGGGTACTACGAGCAGTACTTC	CASRSSGGYYEQYF
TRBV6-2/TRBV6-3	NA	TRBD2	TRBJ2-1	TGTGCCTCTGGGACTACCAATGAGCAGTTCTTC	CASGTTNEQFF
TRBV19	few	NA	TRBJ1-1	TGTGCCAGTAGTCCAGATGGCCTTTGGGGGTACACTGAAGCTTTCTTT	CASSPDGLWGYTEAFF
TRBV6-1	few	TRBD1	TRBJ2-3	TGTGCCAGCACCAAGAGAGGGACAGGGGGCCCAGATACGCAGTATTTT	CASTKRGTGGPDTQYF
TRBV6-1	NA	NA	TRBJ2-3	TGTGCCAGCAGTGAATGGGGACATGAGGACACAGATACGCAGTATTTT	CASSEWGHEDTDTQYF
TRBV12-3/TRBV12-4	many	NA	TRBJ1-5	TGTGCCAGCAGTCCCCGGGGGCACCAGCCCCAGCATTTT	CASSPRGHQPQHF
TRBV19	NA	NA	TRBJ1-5	TGTGCCAGTAGTATTCAGGGTAAGGCCAATCAGCCCCAGCATTTT	CASSIQGKANQPQHF
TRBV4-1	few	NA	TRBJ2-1	TGCGCCAGCAGCCCAGGGGTGGGACTAACCTACAATGAGCAGTTCTTC	CASSPGVGLTYNEQFF
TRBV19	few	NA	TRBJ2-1	TGTGCCAGCCTCGGGGGAGCTTCCTACAATGAGCAGTTCTTC	CASLGGASYNEQFF
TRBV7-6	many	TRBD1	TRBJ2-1	TGTGCCAGCAGCCCGATGAGCACAGGGGACTACAATGAGCAGTTCTTC	CASSPMSTGDYNEQFF
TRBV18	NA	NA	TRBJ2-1	TGTGCCAGCTCACCGGGCCGGGGAGGCTCCTACAATGAGCAGTTCTTC	CASSPGRGGSYNEQFF
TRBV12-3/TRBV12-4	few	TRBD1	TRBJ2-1	TGTGCCAGCAGTTTAGGGGGACAGGGAGAATACAATGAGCAGTTCTTC	CASSLGGQGEYNEQFF
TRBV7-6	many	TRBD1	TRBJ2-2	TGTGCCAGCAGCCCTCAGGGGGCGCAGCACACCGGGGAGCTGTTTTTT	CASSPQGAQHTGELFF
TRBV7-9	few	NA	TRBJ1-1	TGTGCCAGCAGCTTCAACCTGAACACTGAAGCTTTCTTT	CASSFNLNTEAFF
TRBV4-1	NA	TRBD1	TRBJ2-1	TGCGCCAGCAGCCAAGAAGGTGGACAGGCAATTCACAATGAGCAGTTCTTC	CASSQEGGQAIHNEQFF
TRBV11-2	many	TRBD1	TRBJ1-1	TGTGCCAGCAGCTTAGGCCGGGACAGGTGGGGCACTGAAGCTTTCTTT	CASSLGRDRWGTEAFF
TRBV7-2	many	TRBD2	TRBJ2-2	TGTGCCAGCAGCTTAGCGTGGCTAGCGGGGTCAGACACCGGGGAGCTGTTTTTT	CASSLAWLAGSDTGELFF
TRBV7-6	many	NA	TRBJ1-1	TGTGCCAGCGGAATAAAAGGTGGCACTGAAGCTTTCTTT	CASGIKGGTEAFF
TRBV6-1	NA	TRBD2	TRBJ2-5	TGTGCCAGCTCCTTTAGCGGGGCCCCGGGGGAGACCCAGTACTTC	CASSFSGAPGETQYF
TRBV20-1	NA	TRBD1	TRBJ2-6	TGCAGTGCTAGTGCAGGGGGCCAAAAAAACTCTGGGGCCAACGTCCTGACTTTC	CSASAGGQKNSGANVLTF
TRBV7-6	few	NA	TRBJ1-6	TGTGCCAGCAGCTTGGACGATAATTCACCCCTCCACTTT	CASSLDDNSPLHF
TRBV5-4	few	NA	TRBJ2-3	TGTGCCAGCAGCTTCGAGATAGGTATAGCGGCGACAGATACGCAGTATTTT	CASSFEIGIAATDTQYF
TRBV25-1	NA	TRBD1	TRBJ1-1	TGTGCCAGCAGCTGGACAGGGGAGATTGGTGAAGCTTTCTTT	CASSWTGEIGEAFF
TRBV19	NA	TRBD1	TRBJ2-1	TGTGCCAGTTGCTACAGGGGTGGGGAGCAGTTCTTC	CASCYRGGEQFF
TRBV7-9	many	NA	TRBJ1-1	TGTGCCAGCAGCTCCCCGGGACAAATGAACACTGAAGCTTTCTTT	CASSSPGQMNTEAFF
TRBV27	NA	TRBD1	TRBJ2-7	TGTGCCAGCAGCCCAAGGGACAGGCCGTCCTACGAGCAGTACTTC	CASSPRDRPSYEQYF
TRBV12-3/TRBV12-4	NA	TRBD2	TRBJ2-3	TGTGCCAGCAGCTTTGGAGTGCATAGCGGGGACACAGATACGCAGTATTTT	CASSFGVHSGDTDTQYF
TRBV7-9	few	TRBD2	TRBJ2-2	TGTGCCAGCAGCGGAGAGGGACTAGTTAGGACCGGGGAGCTGTTTTTT	CASSGEGLVRTGELFF
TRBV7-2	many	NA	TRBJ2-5	TGTGCCAGCAGCTTAGAGGGCGGCGGTTACCAAGAGACCCAGTACTTC	CASSLEGGGYQETQYF
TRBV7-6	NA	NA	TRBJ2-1	TGTGCCAGCAGCTTACGGCAGTACTCCTACAATGAGCAGTTCTTC	CASSLRQYSYNEQFF